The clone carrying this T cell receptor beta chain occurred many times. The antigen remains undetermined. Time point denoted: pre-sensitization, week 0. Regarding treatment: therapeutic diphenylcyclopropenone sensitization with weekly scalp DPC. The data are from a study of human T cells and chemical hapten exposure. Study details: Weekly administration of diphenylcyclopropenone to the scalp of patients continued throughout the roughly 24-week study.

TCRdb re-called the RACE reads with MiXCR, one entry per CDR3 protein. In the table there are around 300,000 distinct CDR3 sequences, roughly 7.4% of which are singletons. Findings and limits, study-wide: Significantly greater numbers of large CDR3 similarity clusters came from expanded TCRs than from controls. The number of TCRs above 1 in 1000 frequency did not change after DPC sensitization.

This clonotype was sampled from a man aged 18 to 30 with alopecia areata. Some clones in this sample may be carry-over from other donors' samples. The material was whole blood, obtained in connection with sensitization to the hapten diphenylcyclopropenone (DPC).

CDR3 sequence: CASSWGTALGTQYF. DNA for the CDR3: TGTGCCAGCAGCTGGGGGACAGCCCTCGGGACCCAGTACTTC. The chain has TRBV6-5 and TRBJ2-5, with TRBD1 identical over 7 bases. V lost 6 bases to trimming and J lost 7 bases; unmatched junction nucleotides: 11. From germline, CDR1 is MNHEY and CDR2 SVGAGI. CDR3 length: 14 residues.